This record looks at one T cell receptor (beta chain) sequence and its context. The record originates from a study of blood T cell repertoires in COVID-19. On the study more broadly: Collection of acute and convalescent COVID-19 samples took place in the United States, Italy and Spain. PBMCs, B-cell-depleted T cells, or T cells provided the cDNA or gDNA that made up the material.

The CDR3 loop spans 15 amino acids. V lost 2 bases and J 6 bases, leaving 15 bases between the germline ends. Germline lookup yields CDR1 MNHEY and CDR2 SVGAGI. Some clones are missing from TCRdb's copy, which holds only in-frame ones; the method was immunoSEQ multiplex PCR. The data hold some 340,000 clones, with over 70% observed a single time. The sequenced material came from peripheral blood. The clonotype comes from a man younger than 40 with active or convalescent COVID-19. The chain has TRBV6-5 and TRBJ2-3; the D is unclear. The CDR3 sequence: CASSYSFAPGDTQYF. CDR3 sequence (DNA): TGTGCCAGCAGTTACAGTTTTGCTCCCGGGGATACGCAGTATTTT.